This T cell receptor (beta chain) derives from a study of blood T cells in healthy people across ages. The second PCR ran roughly 6 to 12 cycles with a sample-barcoded 5' primer and J-beta primers. TCRdb processed the 5' RACE reads anew with MiXCR; each CDR3 protein has one entry. The top ten hold around a quarter of the sample, which has hundreds of thousands of distinct CDR3 sequences, approximately 67% seen once. The sample consisted of blood. The source is a man under 40 in good health.

CDR3 nucleotides: TGTGCCAGCAGCCAAGGAGAGGGCTACCCCTACGAGCAGTACTTC. Its translation is CASSQGEGYPYEQYF. V is TRBV4-2 and J is TRBJ2-7; weak D call: TRBD2 (5 bases). Germline CDR1 is LGHNA and CDR2 is YNFKEQ. This CDR3 comprises 15 residues. V shed 1 base and J shed 2 bases, with 12 bases lying between them.